This T cell receptor beta chain is from a study of blood T cell repertoires in COVID-19. At the level of the study: Some COVID-19 samples were acute and others convalescent; all came from the United States, Italy and Spain. Sample material is recorded as cDNA or gDNA derived from T cells, B-cell-depleted T cells, or PBMCs.

Per the authors' pipeline: Estimation of nucleated cell counts was performed using reference gene primer amplification. Profiling relied on immunoSEQ multiplex PCR, and the TCRdb table lists in-frame clones only, not all of them. The V and J calls and clone size are taken from that table; D and trimming were inferred from the DNA. The table includes around 200,000 clones, 75% to 90% detected once. CDR1 and CDR2 from the germline V gene are ENHRY and SYGVKD. The CDR3 sequence is 12 residues long. V dropped 3 bases and J dropped 4 bases, with 4 bases sitting between them. The TCR originated in a woman between 40 and 55 years old with acute or convalescent COVID-19. Sequencing was carried out using peripheral blood. The V call is TRBV10-3, the J call TRBJ1-3; D ambiguous. The CDR3: CAISEAGNTIYF. The CDR3 nucleotides read TGTGCCATCAGTGAAGCGGGAAACACCATATATTTT.